The T cell receptor (beta chain) described here comes from a study of blood T cell repertoires in COVID-19. The method was immunoSEQ multiplex PCR; TCRdb's version includes in-frame clones alone and lacks a portion of them. This sample has about 26,000 clones, with about nine tenths found just once. This CDR3 is built from 15 residues. The trim removed 5 bases at V and 7 bases at J, leaving 10 bases unmatched. Germline CDR1 reads MNHEY; CDR2 reads SMNVEV (reference sequence). Sequenced sample: peripheral blood. This TCR derives from a human donor in a cohort sampled during active COVID-19. The chain joins TRBV27 to TRBJ2-1, with 8 bases lining up with TRBD1. The CDR3 region is CASSTRQGRVNEQFF. The CDR3 nucleotides read TGTGCCAGCAGTACCCGACAGGGGCGGGTTAATGAGCAGTTCTTC.